These 28 T cell receptor beta chains came from one sample sequenced in a study of T cells in tumors after PD-1 blockade. Clones were read by immunoSEQ multiplex PCR, and TCRdb kept only the in-frame ones, dropping some. The table records around 46,000 clones, 75% to 80% of them present only once. Here the sequenced sample was PBMCs, taken before anti-PD-1 treatment. The receptors here all came from a human donor with basal cell carcinoma.

The count of this clone is one. The chain joins TRBV25-1 to TRBJ1-5; D is ambiguous. The V and J ends lost 6 bases and 6 bases respectively, with 15 bases between them. The CDR3 runs 14 residues. Germline V gives CDR1 MGHDK, CDR2 SYGVNS. CDR3 nucleotide sequence: TGTGCCAGCAGCGGAGGGAAGAACGGTCAGCCCCAGCATTTT. Its protein is CASSGGKNGQPQHF.

V gene TRBV5-6 combines with J gene TRBJ2-2, with D perhaps being TRBD1 or TRBD2 (5 bases each). The ends were cut back, 4 bases at V and 5 bases at J, with 9 bases in the middle. CDR1 is SGHDT, CDR2 YYEEEE, per germline. The CDR3 consists of 13 residues. This CDR3 reads CASSPGGTGELFF. CDR3 nucleotide sequence: TGTGCCAGCAGCCCTGGGGGTACCGGGGAGCTGTTTTTT.

This clone was seen only once. This rearrangement joins TRBV12-3 or TRBV12-4 to TRBJ1-2; TRBD1 matches at 8 bases. V lost 6 bases, J lost 8 bases, and 8 bases stayed unmatched. The CDR3 is 13 amino acids. The CDR3: CASREDRAGGYTF. The CDR3 DNA reads TGTGCCAGCAGAGAGGACAGGGCGGGCGGCTACACCTTC.

This clone appeared once. The chain couples TRBV5-4 to TRBJ1-6; tentative D call: TRBD1 (6 bases). V dropped 6 bases and J dropped 7 bases, with 17 bases sitting between them. The germline gives CDR1 SGHNT, CDR2 YYREEE (reference sequence). CDR3 length equals 15 residues. The DNA of the CDR3 is TGTGCCAGCACCGTAAGAGGGGGGGGAAATTCACCCCTCCACTTT. Translation: CASTVRGGGNSPLHF.

The chain carries TRBV2 and TRBJ1-1, with D maybe TRBD1 (6 bases). The CDR3 is 15 residues long. Germline CDR1 is SNHLY and CDR2 is FYNNEI. Trimming removed 7 bases at V and 2 bases at J, with 17 bases between. The CDR3, as DNA: TGTGCCAGCACCCAAATGAGACAGGTTAACACTGAAGCTTTCTTT. Its translation: CASTQMRQVNTEAFF.

The chain combines TRBV28 with TRBJ1-2; D possibly corresponds to TRBD1 (5 bases). CDR1 is MDHEN, CDR2 SYDVKM, per germline. Trimming stripped 1 base from V and 4 bases from J, with 16 bases between. The CDR3 is 16 amino acids. The CDR3 region has the DNA TGTGCCAGCAGTTTATCCTCCCAGGGAAATGTCTATGGCTACACCTTC. Its translation: CASSLSSQGNVYGYTF.

This clone was detected only once. The CDR3 loop is CASSRDPSNQPQHF. The CDR3, as DNA: TGTGCCAGCTCGCGGGATCCTAGCAATCAGCCCCAGCATTTT. This chain joins TRBV9 and TRBJ1-5; D unresolved. The CDR3 length is 14 residues. Deletions cut 7 bases from V and 0 bases from J, with 11 bases between. CDR1 is SGDLS and CDR2 is YYNGEE in the germline V gene. Full variable domain (missing parts from reference TRBV9 and TRBJ1-5): DSGVTQTPKHLITATGQRVTLRCSPRSGDLSVYWYQQSLDQGLQFLIQYYNGEERAKGNILERFSAQQFPDLHSELNLSSLELGDSALYFCASSRDPSNQPQHFGDGTRLSIL.

This clone was detected only a few times. J is TRBJ2-4 and V is TRBV29-1; TRBD2 might be the D (5 bases). This CDR3 has 12 residues. From germline, CDR1 is SQVTM and CDR2 ANQGSEA. V lost 3 bases and J 7 bases, leaving 10 bases between the germline ends. The CDR3 sequence is CSVDLLANIQYF. The CDR3 DNA reads TGCAGCGTTGACCTATTAGCGAACATTCAGTACTTC.

The chain is built from TRBV28 and TRBJ1-2; TRBD1 aligns across 8 bases. Trimming at V came to 6 bases and at J to 2 bases, leaving 8 bases not matched to a gene. CDR1 and CDR2 from the germline V gene are MDHEN and SYDVKM. The CDR3 is 15 residues long. CDR3 residues: CASSIQTGVNYGYTF. CDR3 DNA: TGTGCCAGCAGCATACAGACAGGGGTAAACTATGGCTACACCTTC.

Relative to its sample, this clone is medium-sized (0.01 to 0.1%). Different DNA sequences within this sample yield the same CDR3. The chain employs TRBV24-1 and TRBJ2-3; TRBD1 aligns across 9 bases. Germline CDR1 reads KGHDR; CDR2 reads SFDVKD. The CDR3 runs to 16 residues. V dropped 0 bases and J dropped 0; count of bases not matched to a gene: 0. The CDR3 protein is CATSDLGTGSTDTQYF. The DNA for the CDR3 is TGTGCCACCAGTGATTTGGGGACAGGGAGCACAGATACGCAGTATTTT.

The genes are TRBV29-1 and TRBJ1-1, with D maybe TRBD1 (6 bases). Germline values: CDR1 SQVTM, CDR2 ANQGSEA. V dropped 5 bases and J dropped 5 bases, with 18 bases sitting between them. This CDR3 contains 14 residues. CDR3 region: CSVLRTQGKTEAFF. The CDR3 DNA sequence: TGCAGCGTTCTCCGCACTCAGGGGAAGACTGAAGCTTTCTTT. Combining the CDR3 with reference TRBV29-1 and TRBJ1-1 gives the whole variable domain SAVISQKPSRDICQRGTSLTIQCQVDSQVTMMFWYRQQPGQSLTLIATANQGSEATYESGFVIDKFPISRPNLTFSTLTVSNMSPEDSSIYLCSVLRTQGKTEAFFGQGTRLTVV.

The chain combines TRBV20-1 with TRBJ2-7, with a possible D match to TRBD1 (5 bases). The CDR3 is 15 amino acids. Germline CDR1 DFQATT, CDR2 SNEGSKA (reference sequence). V was shortened by 3 bases and J by 3 bases, with 18 bases between the two germline ends. This chain's CDR3 is CSASARERALYEQYF. As DNA, the CDR3 is TGCAGTGCTAGTGCCAGGGAAAGGGCCCTCTACGAGCAGTACTTC.

This chain uses TRBV14 with TRBJ2-2; 9 nucleotides line up with TRBD1. The V gene end was trimmed by 5 bases and the J gene end by 4 bases; junction bases not matched to a gene: 8. The germline CDR1 and CDR2 sequences are SGHDN and FVKESK. This CDR3 has 16 amino acids. The CDR3 loop is CASSRRTGVSTGELFF. CDR3 DNA sequence: TGTGCCAGCAGCAGAAGGACAGGGGTCAGCACCGGGGAGCTGTTTTTT.

This rearrangement joins TRBV5-1 to TRBJ2-5; D is perhaps TRBD2 (6 bases). This CDR3 is built from 17 residues. Germline V lookup: CDR1 SGHRS, CDR2 YFSETQ. Trimming cost V 0 bases and J 7 bases, with 22 bases left between them. This CDR3 reads CASSLGASVTHRGTQYF. The CDR3 bases are TGCGCCAGCAGCTTGGGGGCTAGCGTTACCCACCGGGGGACCCAGTACTTC.

This clone came up a few times. The chain is built from TRBV5-4 and TRBJ1-6; D not resolved. Looked up from germline, CDR1 is SGHNT and CDR2 is YYREEE (reference sequence). Trimming took 2 bases from V and 6 from J, leaving 9 bases between them. This CDR3 contains 14 residues. In DNA form, the CDR3 reads TGTGCCAGCAGCTTTGACCGCGGTAATTCACCCCTCCACTTT. It translates to CASSFDRGNSPLHF.

The CDR3 nucleotides read TGTGCCAGCATGAGGGACAGGGCTAACTATGGCTACACCTTC. This sequence encodes CASMRDRANYGYTF. The chain is built from TRBV2 and TRBJ1-2, with 9 bases that match TRBD1. The V gene's germline CDR1 is SNHLY and CDR2 FYNNEI. The CDR3 spans 14 residues. Trimming removed 7 bases from V and 0 bases from J; junction bases left unmatched: 3.

This chain joins TRBV3-1 (or the pseudogene TRBV3-2) and TRBJ2-7, with TRBD2 matching 9 bases. The length of the CDR3 is 15 residues. CDR1 and CDR2 (germline): LGHDT, YNNKEL (reference sequence). V lost 5 bases to trimming and J lost 1 base; unmatched junction nucleotides: 6. The CDR3 here is CASSYGLASSYEQYF. CDR3 DNA sequence: TGTGCCAGCAGCTACGGACTAGCGAGTTCCTACGAGCAGTACTTC.

Remarks on this clone: The junction departs from germline at one end; a sequencing error may be responsible. CDR3 nucleotide sequence: TGTGCCAGCAGTTCTCAGGACCGAGCTTTTGGATTT. Amino acid sequence: CASSSQDRAFGF. This rearrangement joins TRBV12-3 or TRBV12-4 to TRBJ1-1, with D hard to call. The CDR3 is 12 amino acids.

The chain uses TRBV5-1 and TRBJ2-1; possible D gene TRBD1, 6 bases. Per germline, CDR1 SGHRS and CDR2 YFSETQ. With 4 bases removed from V and 16 bases from J, the gap between germline ends came to 21 bases. The CDR3 is made up of 13 amino acids. The chain's CDR3 is CASSPSGEREGFF. DNA of the CDR3: TGCGCCAGCAGCCCCTCAGGGGAGCGTGAAGGCTTCTTC.

V usage is TRBV5-1 and J usage is TRBJ2-7, with unresolved D. The V end was cut by 0 bases, the J end by 2 bases, with 6 bases between. This CDR3 spans 13 amino acids. Per germline, CDR1 SGHRS and CDR2 YFSETQ. This CDR3 reads CASSLEATYEQYF. Here the CDR3 DNA reads TGCGCCAGCAGCTTGGAGGCCACCTACGAGCAGTACTTC.

The CDR3 nucleotides are TGTGCCAGCAGCGAACAGGGGGCTGATTCACCCCTCCACTTT. It yields the protein CASSEQGADSPLHF. The chain is built from TRBV7-9 and TRBJ1-6; 9 positions match TRBD1. The CDR3 is 14 residues long. Germline V gives CDR1 SEHNR, CDR2 FQNEAQ (reference sequence). With V trimmed by 5 bases and J by 8 bases, 4 bases remained unmatched.

The chain employs TRBV5-1 and TRBJ2-5; the match to TRBD1 covers 8 bases. CDR3 size: 17 residues. Germline CDR1 SGHRS, CDR2 YFSETQ. Trimming took 5 bases from V and 5 from J; bases not matched to a gene: 17. CDR3 sequence reads: CASSQGQVIQSGETQYF. CDR3 sequence (DNA): TGCGCCAGCAGTCAGGGACAGGTTATCCAGTCAGGGGAGACCCAGTACTTC.

This sequence joins TRBV10-2 and TRBJ2-1; TRBD1 aligns across 8 bases. V trimming: 7 bases; J trimming: 6 bases; junction bases outside the gene matches: 8. There are 14 residues in the CDR3. Per the germline V gene, CDR1 is WSHSY and CDR2 is SAAADI. CDR3 sequence (DNA): TGCGCCAGCACTACGAACAGGGGGGTCAATGAGCAGTTCTTC. Protein product: CASTTNRGVNEQFF.

This clone was found a few times. The V and J genes are TRBV9 and TRBJ1-3; D is undetermined. From germline, CDR1 is SGDLS and CDR2 YYNGEE. Trimming cost V 2 bases and J 1 base, with 7 bases left between them. This CDR3 is built from 14 residues. The CDR3: CASSVDGSGNTIYF. Here the CDR3 DNA reads TGTGCCAGCAGCGTTGATGGATCTGGAAACACCATATATTTT.

The chain links TRBV6-5 to TRBJ1-2; tentatively, D is TRBD1 (5 bases). CDR3 length: 14 amino acids. Germline CDR1 and CDR2: MNHEY and SVGAGI. Deletions cut 0 bases from V and 8 bases from J, with 13 bases between. CDR3 in DNA: TGTGCCAGCAGTTACTCGGGGGTGGCGGGAGGCTACACCTTC. It yields the protein CASSYSGVAGGYTF.

The rearrangement uses TRBV6-5 and TRBJ1-5; the match to TRBD1 covers 7 bases. J was trimmed by 3 bases and V by 5 bases; bases with no gene match: 4. The CDR3 loop spans 14 amino acids. Germline V gene data show CDR1 as MNHEY and CDR2 as SVGAGI. The CDR3 protein is CASSRDRANQPQHF. The CDR3 DNA reads TGTGCCAGCAGTCGAGACAGGGCCAATCAGCCCCAGCATTTT.

The table lists this clone with a count of one. This rearrangement joins TRBV10-1 to TRBJ2-2; possibly TRBD1 for D (5 bases). Looked up from germline, CDR1 is WNHNN and CDR2 is SYGVQD (reference sequence). The CDR3 spans 14 residues. V lost 5 bases and J lost 0, with 7 bases in between. The CDR3 region has the DNA TGCGCCAGCAGTCGACAGTCGAACACCGGGGAGCTGTTTTTT. This sequence encodes CASSRQSNTGELFF.

V usage is TRBV5-4 and J usage is TRBJ2-7, with 12 bases identical to TRBD2. CDR1 SGHNT and CDR2 YYREEE come from the germline V gene (reference sequence). The CDR3 sequence is 15 residues long. With 2 bases clipped from V and 5 bases from J, the junction kept 5 bases outside the gene matches. This chain's CDR3 is CASSLGLAGRNEQYF. CDR3 sequence (DNA): TGTGCCAGCAGCTTAGGACTAGCGGGAAGGAACGAGCAGTACTTC.